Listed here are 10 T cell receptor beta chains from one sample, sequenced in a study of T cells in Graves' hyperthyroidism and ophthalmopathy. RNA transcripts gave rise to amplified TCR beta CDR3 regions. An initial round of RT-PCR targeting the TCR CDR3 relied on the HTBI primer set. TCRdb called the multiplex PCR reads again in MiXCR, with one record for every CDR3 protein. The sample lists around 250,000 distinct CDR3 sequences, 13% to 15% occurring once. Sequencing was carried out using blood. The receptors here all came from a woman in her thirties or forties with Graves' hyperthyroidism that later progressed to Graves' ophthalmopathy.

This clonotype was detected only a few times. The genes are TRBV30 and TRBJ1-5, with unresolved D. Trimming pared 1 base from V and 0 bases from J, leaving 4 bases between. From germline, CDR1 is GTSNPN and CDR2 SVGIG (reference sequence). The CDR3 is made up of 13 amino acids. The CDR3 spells CAWSELSNQPQHF. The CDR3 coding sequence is TGTGCCTGGAGTGAGCTTAGCAATCAGCCCCAGCATTTT. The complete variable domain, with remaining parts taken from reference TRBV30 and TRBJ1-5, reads SQTIHQWPATLVQPVGSPLSLECTVEGTSNPNLYWYRQAAGRGLQLLFYSVGIGQISSEVPQNLSASRPQDRQFILSSKKLLLSDSGFYLCAWSELSNQPQHFGDGTRLSIL.

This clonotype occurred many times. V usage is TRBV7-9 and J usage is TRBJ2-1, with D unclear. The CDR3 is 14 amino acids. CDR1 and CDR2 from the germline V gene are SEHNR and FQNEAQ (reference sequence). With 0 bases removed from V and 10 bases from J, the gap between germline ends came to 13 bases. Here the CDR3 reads CASSLALTPDEQFF. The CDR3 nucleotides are TGTGCCAGCAGCTTAGCGTTAACCCCGGACGAGCAGTTCTTC.

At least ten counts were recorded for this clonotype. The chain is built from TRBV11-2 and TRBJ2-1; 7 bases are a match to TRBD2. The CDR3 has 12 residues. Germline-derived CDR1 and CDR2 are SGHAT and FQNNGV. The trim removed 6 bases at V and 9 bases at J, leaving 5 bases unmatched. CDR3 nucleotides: TGTGCCAGCAGTCTCCAGCGGGGTGAGCAGTTCTTC. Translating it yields CASSLQRGEQFF.

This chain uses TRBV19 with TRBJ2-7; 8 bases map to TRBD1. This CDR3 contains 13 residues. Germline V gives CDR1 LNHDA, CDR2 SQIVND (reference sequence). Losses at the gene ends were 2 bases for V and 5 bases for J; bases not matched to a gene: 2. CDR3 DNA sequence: TGTGCCAGTAGTATAAACAGGGGGGACGAGCAGTACTTC. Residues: CASSINRGDEQYF.

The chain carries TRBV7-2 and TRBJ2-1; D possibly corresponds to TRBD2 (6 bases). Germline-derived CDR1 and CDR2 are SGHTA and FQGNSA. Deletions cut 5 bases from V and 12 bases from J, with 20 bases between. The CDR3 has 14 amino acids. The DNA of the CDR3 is TGTGCCAGCAGCCCAAGCCGCAGGCTCGGGGGGCAGTTCTTC. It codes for CASSPSRRLGGQFF.

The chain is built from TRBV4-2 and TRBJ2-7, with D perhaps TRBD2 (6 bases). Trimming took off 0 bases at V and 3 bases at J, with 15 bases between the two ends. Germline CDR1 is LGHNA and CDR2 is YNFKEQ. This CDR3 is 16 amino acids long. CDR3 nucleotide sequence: TGTGCCAGCAGCCAAGAGGAGGGAGCGTTGTTCTACGAGCAGTACTTC. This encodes CASSQEEGALFYEQYF.

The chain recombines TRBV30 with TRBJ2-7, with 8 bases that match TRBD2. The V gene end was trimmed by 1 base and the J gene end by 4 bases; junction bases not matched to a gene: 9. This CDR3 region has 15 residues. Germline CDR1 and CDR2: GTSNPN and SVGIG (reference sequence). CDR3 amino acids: CAWSASGRIGYEQYF. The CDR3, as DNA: TGTGCCTGGAGTGCTAGCGGGCGAATAGGGTACGAGCAGTACTTC.

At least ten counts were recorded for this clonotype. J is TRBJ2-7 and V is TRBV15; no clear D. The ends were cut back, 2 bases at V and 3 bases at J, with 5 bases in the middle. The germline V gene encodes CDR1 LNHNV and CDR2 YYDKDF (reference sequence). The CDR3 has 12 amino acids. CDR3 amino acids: CATSRYGYEQYF. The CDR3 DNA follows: TGTGCCACCAGCAGATATGGCTACGAGCAGTACTTC.

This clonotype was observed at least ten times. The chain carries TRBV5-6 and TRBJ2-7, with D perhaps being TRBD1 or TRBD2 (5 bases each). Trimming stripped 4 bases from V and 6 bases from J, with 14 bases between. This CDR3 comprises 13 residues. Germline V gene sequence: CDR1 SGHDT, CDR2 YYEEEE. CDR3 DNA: TGTGCCAGCAGCACCGGGGCTCCCCCCGAGCAGTACTTC. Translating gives CASSTGAPPEQYF.

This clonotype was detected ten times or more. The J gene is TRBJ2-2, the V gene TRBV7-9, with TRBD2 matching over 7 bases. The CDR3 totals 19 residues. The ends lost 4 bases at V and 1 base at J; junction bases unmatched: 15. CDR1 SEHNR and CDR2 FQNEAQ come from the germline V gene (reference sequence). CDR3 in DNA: TGTGCCAGCAGCTCGCTATTGTTCGGGACTAACATGAACACCGGGGAGCTGTTTTTT. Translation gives CASSSLLFGTNMNTGELFF.